Here is one T cell receptor beta chain with its context. This clonotype was seen only a few times. What antigen it recognizes has not been identified. Qualities for individual bases were not recorded, and no much larger clone is one base off. This entry is derived from a study of CD8 T cells in ankylosing spondylitis (dated by TCRdb to the late 2010s). At the level of the whole study: The study set out to find disease-linked TCR variants by profiling T cell receptor beta repertoires in ankylosing spondylitis patients and healthy donors. Samples of peripheral blood were taken, and for ankylosing spondylitis patients, synovial fluid was collected as well. The whole study cohort included 108 healthy donors and 20 to 30 ankylosing spondylitis patients. Overall study results and their limits: Some of the motif variants had been reported before in the synovial fluid and blood of reactive arthritis patients, a finding that suggests common disease-initiation mechanisms. The disease-linked clones were reported to be significantly enriched in matched synovial fluid samples from ankylosing spondylitis patients. Blood from ankylosing spondylitis patients appeared to be characterized by a TCR beta motif composed of roughly 8 highly homologous amino acid variants. The disease-linked clones had a CD8+ phenotype and were found at relatively low frequencies in peripheral blood.

Germline trimming amounts to 2 bases on V and 6 bases on J, with 7 as the count of junction bases outside the gene matches. Looking up the germline V gene (reference sequence) yields CDR1 SEHNR and CDR2 FQNEAQ. The CDR3 contains 16 residues, cysteine and phenylalanine counted. Only CDR3 DNA is held: 48 bases, read in frame from base 1. These reads were obtained on an Illumina HiSeq 2500. Quantitative 5'-RACE with molecular barcodes was used to prepare TCR beta libraries. The study's own analysis went as follows. A new computational method, built on a probabilistic model of VDJ rearrangement, was used to identify disease-linked TCR variants. The public reads were quality trimmed at Q25 with fastp and then assembled into clones with MiXCR by TCRdb, keeping productive beta chains. Merged by CDR3 protein, the rows form single entries marked with the most common genes and DNA. The V and J calls were not made by the authors but by TCRdb's processing. In this sample the table shows approximately 350,000 distinct CDR3 sequences, roughly 14% of which occur a single time. 0.85% to 1.4% of the sample goes to the ten largest clones.

The specimen was blood, either unsorted or a sorted T cell fraction (not recorded which). The chain employs TRBV7-9 and TRBJ1-2, with 12 middle bases fitting TRBD1. The source of this sequence is a male donor with ankylosing spondylitis or in good health (not recorded which). The sequenced DNA: TGTGCCAGCAGCTTACCTGGGACAGGGGGCTTGAATGGCTACACCTTC. This encodes CASSLPGTGGLNGYTF.